A selection of T cell receptor beta chains follows, all from one sample in a study of CD8+ T cells in alopecia areata. Sequencing was performed with immunoSEQ multiplex PCR; in TCRdb, only in-frame clones are kept and a portion is missing. The table has 95,000 to 150,000 clones, 47% seen once. The sample consisted of NKG2D-low CD8+ T cells sorted from blood. The receptor source for this set is a human donor with alopecia areata. CDR3s include the opening cysteine and the closing phenylalanine or tryptophan. Fields, in order: J gene, D gene, clone size, V gene, CDR3 protein, CDR3 DNA. D genes are given only for firm matches. Some rows have no size entry. The others give once, few or many, or a class for an expanded clone.

j_call: TRBJ2-2
d_call: NA
clone_size: few
v_call: TRBV29-1
cdr3_aa: CSAVGASGELFF
cdr3_nt: TGCAGCGCTGTCGGGGCCTCCGGGGAGCTGTTTTTT

j_call: TRBJ2-2
d_call: NA
clone_size: NA
v_call: TRBV15
cdr3_aa: CATSRDGGELFF
cdr3_nt: TGTGCCACCAGCAGAGATGGCGGGGAGCTGTTTTTT

j_call: TRBJ2-6
d_call: NA
clone_size: NA
v_call: TRBV6-1
cdr3_aa: CASSEADSTGANVLTF
cdr3_nt: TGTGCCAGCAGTGAGGCGGACTCGACTGGGGCCAACGTCCTGACTTTC

j_call: TRBJ2-3
d_call: NA
clone_size: NA
v_call: TRBV5-4
cdr3_aa: CASSPGRGWKYF
cdr3_nt: TGTGCCAGCAGCCCGGGGCGGGGCTGGAAGTATTTT

j_call: TRBJ1-5
d_call: NA
clone_size: NA
v_call: TRBV5-1
cdr3_aa: CASSIGQPNQPQHF
cdr3_nt: TGCGCCAGCAGCATAGGACAGCCTAATCAGCCCCAGCATTTT

j_call: TRBJ1-5
d_call: NA
clone_size: NA
v_call: TRBV28
cdr3_aa: CASSIAESNQPQHF
cdr3_nt: TGTGCCAGCAGTATAGCCGAAAGCAATCAGCCCCAGCATTTT

j_call: TRBJ1-5
d_call: NA
clone_size: NA
v_call: TRBV30
cdr3_aa: CAWSVGWNQPQHF
cdr3_nt: TGTGCCTGGAGTGTAGGATGGAATCAGCCCCAGCATTTT

j_call: TRBJ2-1
d_call: NA
clone_size: few
v_call: TRBV7-9
cdr3_aa: CASSLMWGENNEQFF
cdr3_nt: TGTGCCAGCAGCTTAATGTGGGGCGAAAACAATGAGCAGTTCTTC

j_call: TRBJ2-1
d_call: NA
clone_size: NA
v_call: TRBV4-1
cdr3_aa: CASSQDIRVQFF
cdr3_nt: TGCGCCAGCAGCCAAGATATCAGGGTGCAGTTCTTC

j_call: TRBJ2-7
d_call: TRBD2
clone_size: NA
v_call: TRBV29-1
cdr3_aa: CSVGRGGGYEQYF
cdr3_nt: TGCAGCGTTGGCCGGGGCGGGGGCTACGAGCAGTACTTC

j_call: TRBJ2-5
d_call: NA
clone_size: NA
v_call: TRBV4-1
cdr3_aa: CASTPDRQETQYF
cdr3_nt: TGCGCCAGCACCCCGGACAGACAAGAGACCCAGTACTTC

j_call: TRBJ2-7
d_call: TRBD2
clone_size: NA
v_call: TRBV11-3
cdr3_aa: CASSSAGPWEQYF
cdr3_nt: TGTGCCAGCAGCTCAGCGGGGCCCTGGGAGCAGTACTTC

j_call: TRBJ1-2
d_call: NA
clone_size: NA
v_call: TRBV29-1
cdr3_aa: CSVDLADSLGYTF
cdr3_nt: TGCAGCGTTGACTTGGCAGATTCATTGGGCTACACCTTC

j_call: TRBJ1-5
d_call: TRBD1
clone_size: few
v_call: TRBV29-1
cdr3_aa: CSVGGTGGQPQHF
cdr3_nt: TGCAGCGTTGGTGGGACAGGAGGCCAGCCCCAGCATTTT

j_call: TRBJ2-3
d_call: NA
clone_size: few
v_call: TRBV29-1
cdr3_aa: CSVELWQDHYTQYF
cdr3_nt: TGCAGCGTTGAACTATGGCAGGATCATTATACGCAGTATTTT

j_call: TRBJ2-7
d_call: NA
clone_size: NA
v_call: TRBV29-1
cdr3_aa: CSVEYAGATYEQYF
cdr3_nt: TGCAGCGTTGAATATGCAGGGGCCACTTACGAGCAGTACTTC

j_call: TRBJ1-5
d_call: NA
clone_size: NA
v_call: TRBV27
cdr3_aa: CASSLTKEQPQHF
cdr3_nt: TGTGCCAGCAGTTTAACGAAAGAACAGCCCCAGCATTTT

j_call: TRBJ2-5
d_call: NA
clone_size: NA
v_call: TRBV27
cdr3_aa: CASSFQETQYF
cdr3_nt: TGTGCCAGCAGTTTCCAAGAGACCCAGTACTTC

j_call: TRBJ1-1
d_call: NA
clone_size: NA
v_call: TRBV30
cdr3_aa: CAWSWLTAGYDTEAFF
cdr3_nt: TGTGCCTGGAGTTGGTTGACAGCCGGGTATGACACTGAAGCTTTCTTT

j_call: TRBJ2-5
d_call: TRBD1
clone_size: NA
v_call: TRBV13
cdr3_aa: CASSPRQGLRKETQYF
cdr3_nt: TGTGCCAGCAGCCCACGACAGGGATTAAGGAAAGAGACCCAGTACTTC

j_call: TRBJ2-7
d_call: NA
clone_size: few
v_call: TRBV7-2
cdr3_aa: CASSPGRAYEQYF
cdr3_nt: TGTGCCAGCAGCCCCGGGAGAGCCTACGAGCAGTACTTC

j_call: TRBJ2-3
d_call: NA
clone_size: NA
v_call: TRBV2
cdr3_aa: CASSERDGITTDTQYF
cdr3_nt: TGTGCCAGCAGTGAACGGGACGGGATTACCACAGATACGCAGTATTTT

j_call: TRBJ2-1
d_call: TRBD1
clone_size: NA
v_call: TRBV29-1
cdr3_aa: CSVEAWDRGQDEQFF
cdr3_nt: TGCAGCGTTGAAGCATGGGACAGGGGGCAGGATGAGCAGTTCTTC

j_call: TRBJ2-7
d_call: NA
clone_size: few
v_call: TRBV11-2
cdr3_aa: CASSYSGDSSYEQYF
cdr3_nt: TGTGCCAGCAGCTATAGCGGGGACAGCTCCTACGAGCAGTACTTC

j_call: TRBJ2-7
d_call: NA
clone_size: NA
v_call: TRBV29-1
cdr3_aa: CSVEVVGGRYEQYF
cdr3_nt: TGCAGCGTTGAAGTCGTCGGGGGGCGCTACGAGCAGTACTTC

j_call: TRBJ2-4
d_call: NA
clone_size: NA
v_call: TRBV21-1
cdr3_aa: CASSILRDSKNIQYF
cdr3_nt: TGTGCCAGCAGCATCCTCCGGGACAGCAAAAACATTCAGTACTTC

j_call: TRBJ2-5
d_call: NA
clone_size: NA
v_call: TRBV10-3
cdr3_aa: CAISESYVQGSAETQYF
cdr3_nt: TGTGCCATCAGTGAGTCGTACGTCCAGGGCTCGGCAGAGACCCAGTACTTC

j_call: TRBJ2-7
d_call: NA
clone_size: NA
v_call: TRBV4-1
cdr3_aa: CASRQGAASYEQYF
cdr3_nt: TGCGCCAGCAGGCAAGGGGCTGCCTCCTACGAGCAGTACTTC

j_call: TRBJ2-7
d_call: NA
clone_size: few
v_call: TRBV29-1
cdr3_aa: CSVVSRDLDEQYF
cdr3_nt: TGCAGCGTTGTAAGCAGGGACCTGGACGAGCAGTACTTC

j_call: TRBJ1-1
d_call: TRBD1
clone_size: NA
v_call: TRBV4-1
cdr3_aa: CASSQRTGLNTEAFF
cdr3_nt: TGCGCCAGCAGCCAACGGACAGGACTGAACACTGAAGCTTTCTTT

j_call: TRBJ2-3
d_call: TRBD1
clone_size: few
v_call: TRBV5-4
cdr3_aa: CASSLPGTGGTDTQYF
cdr3_nt: TGTGCCAGCAGCTTGCCCGGGACAGGGGGCACAGATACGCAGTATTTT

j_call: TRBJ1-5
d_call: TRBD1
clone_size: few
v_call: TRBV27
cdr3_aa: CASSLSSDRNQPQHF
cdr3_nt: TGTGCCAGCAGTTTATCGTCGGACAGGAATCAGCCCCAGCATTTT

j_call: TRBJ1-2
d_call: NA
clone_size: few
v_call: TRBV29-1
cdr3_aa: CSVVQTSYGYTF
cdr3_nt: TGCAGCGTTGTACAGACTTCCTATGGCTACACCTTC

j_call: TRBJ2-1
d_call: NA
clone_size: NA
v_call: TRBV20-1
cdr3_aa: CSARDNNEQFF
cdr3_nt: TGCAGTGCTAGAGACAACAATGAGCAGTTCTTC

j_call: TRBJ2-7
d_call: NA
clone_size: NA
v_call: TRBV29-1
cdr3_aa: CSVEAVASRGYEQYF
cdr3_nt: TGCAGCGTTGAAGCTGTGGCTAGCAGAGGCTACGAGCAGTACTTC

j_call: TRBJ2-7
d_call: NA
clone_size: NA
v_call: TRBV14
cdr3_aa: CASSQESATYEQYF
cdr3_nt: TGTGCCAGCAGCCAAGAATCCGCAACCTACGAGCAGTACTTC

j_call: TRBJ2-1
d_call: TRBD2
clone_size: NA
v_call: TRBV27
cdr3_aa: CASSLMLGGGRDNEQFF
cdr3_nt: TGTGCCAGCAGTTTAATGCTCGGGGGAGGGCGGGACAATGAGCAGTTCTTC

j_call: TRBJ1-2
d_call: TRBD1
clone_size: many
v_call: TRBV28
cdr3_aa: CASSLTRDRISVRYGYTF
cdr3_nt: TGTGCCAGCAGTCTCACAAGGGACAGGATATCCGTCCGCTATGGCTACACCTTC

j_call: TRBJ1-1
d_call: NA
clone_size: few
v_call: TRBV27
cdr3_aa: CASSTTGYTEAFF
cdr3_nt: TGTGCCAGCAGCACAACAGGTTACACTGAAGCTTTCTTT

j_call: TRBJ1-2
d_call: TRBD1
clone_size: NA
v_call: TRBV28
cdr3_aa: CASSLTGTGAVGTF
cdr3_nt: TGTGCCAGCAGTTTAACCGGGACAGGGGCGGTTGGGACCTTC

j_call: TRBJ2-6
d_call: NA
clone_size: NA
v_call: TRBV30
cdr3_aa: CAWSQGSGANVLTF
cdr3_nt: TGTGCCTGGTCCCAGGGCTCTGGGGCCAACGTCCTGACTTTC

j_call: TRBJ1-5
d_call: TRBD1
clone_size: NA
v_call: TRBV27
cdr3_aa: CASSYQGASQPQHF
cdr3_nt: TGTGCCAGCAGTTATCAGGGGGCATCTCAGCCCCAGCATTTT

j_call: TRBJ2-1
d_call: NA
clone_size: few
v_call: TRBV19
cdr3_aa: CASSIWEGNEQFF
cdr3_nt: TGTGCCAGTAGTATATGGGAAGGCAATGAGCAGTTCTTC

j_call: TRBJ2-2
d_call: NA
clone_size: NA
v_call: TRBV27
cdr3_aa: CASSPGFGELFF
cdr3_nt: TGTGCCAGCAGTCCTGGATTTGGGGAGCTGTTTTTT

j_call: TRBJ2-3
d_call: NA
clone_size: NA
v_call: TRBV30
cdr3_aa: CAWSVIVGTDTQYF
cdr3_nt: TGTGCCTGGAGTGTAATTGTGGGGACAGATACGCAGTATTTT

j_call: TRBJ2-3
d_call: TRBD2
clone_size: few
v_call: TRBV7-9
cdr3_aa: CASSLTSGTPDTQYF
cdr3_nt: TGTGCCAGCAGCTTGACTAGCGGGACGCCAGATACGCAGTATTTT

j_call: TRBJ2-7
d_call: NA
clone_size: few
v_call: TRBV29-1
cdr3_aa: CSVEEFGYEQYF
cdr3_nt: TGCAGCGTTGAAGAATTTGGCTACGAGCAGTACTTC

j_call: TRBJ2-5
d_call: NA
clone_size: NA
v_call: TRBV29-1
cdr3_aa: CSVEDRAGPGETQYF
cdr3_nt: TGCAGCGTTGAAGATCGAGCGGGTCCGGGGGAGACCCAGTACTTC

j_call: TRBJ2-1
d_call: NA
clone_size: NA
v_call: TRBV7-9
cdr3_aa: CASSSLKFDEQFF
cdr3_nt: TGTGCCAGCAGCTCCCTTAAGTTCGATGAGCAGTTCTTC

j_call: TRBJ2-2
d_call: TRBD2
clone_size: NA
v_call: TRBV30
cdr3_aa: CAGTSDWGAGELFF
cdr3_nt: TGTGCCGGGACTAGCGATTGGGGGGCCGGGGAGCTGTTTTTT